The 32 T cell receptor beta chains in this list originate from one sample, sequenced in a study of OX40 agonist ivuxolimab in advanced cancers. Sequenced by immunoSEQ multiplex PCR; TCRdb stores in-frame clones only, minus some. The data hold some 25,000 clones, with 79% observed a single time. The sample was CD4+ or CD8+ T cells sorted from blood, taken in a trial of the OX40 agonist ivuxolimab. All receptors derive from an adult with an advanced solid tumor such as melanoma, head and neck, liver or kidney cancer.

The chain couples TRBV11-2 to TRBJ2-5; no reliable D call. Trimming took 5 bases from V and 5 from J, leaving 12 bases between them. Looked up from germline, CDR1 is SGHAT and CDR2 is FQNNGV. The CDR3 loop spans 13 amino acids. The CDR3, as DNA: TGTGCCAGCAGCCCGCATTTCGACGAGACCCAGTACTTC. Protein: CASSPHFDETQYF.

The genes are TRBV28 and TRBJ2-1, with D perhaps matching TRBD1 (5 bases). The CDR3 consists of 12 residues. Germline lookup yields CDR1 MDHEN and CDR2 SYDVKM. V was clipped by 1 base and J by 8 bases, with 6 bases between them. The CDR3 region has the DNA TGTGCCAGCAGTTTATCAGGGCATGAGCAGTTCTTC. This translates into CASSLSGHEQFF.

The chain has TRBV29-1 and TRBJ2-7; a possible D gene is TRBD1 (6 bases). The CDR3 runs 12 residues. Trimming pared 6 bases from V and 1 base from J, leaving 10 bases between. CDR1 SQVTM and CDR2 ANQGSEA come from the germline V gene. CDR3 residues: CSVEQGSYEQYF. DNA of the CDR3: TGCAGCGTGGAACAGGGTTCCTACGAGCAGTACTTC.

The chain employs TRBV7-6 and TRBJ2-2; 12 bases fit TRBD2. There are 16 residues in the CDR3. The ends lost 5 bases at V and 5 bases at J; junction bases unmatched: 6. Germline loops: CDR1 SGHVS, CDR2 FNYEAQ. The DNA for the CDR3 is TGTGCCAGCAGCATCCTGACTAGCGGGGGAACCGGGGAGCTGTTTTTT. It yields the protein CASSILTSGGTGELFF.

This chain uses TRBV6-5 with TRBJ2-7; TRBD1 matches at 7 bases. V dropped 9 bases and J dropped 9; count of bases not matched to a gene: 14. Germline V gene data show CDR1 as MNHEY and CDR2 as SVGAGI. The CDR3 is 13 residues long. In DNA form, the CDR3 reads TGTGCCAGTGGACAGGCCCTCTCCGGGCTGCAGTACTTC. Translating gives CASGQALSGLQYF.

This chain uses TRBV4-3 with TRBJ1-1; TRBD1 might be the D (5 bases). Trimming took 0 bases from V and 1 from J, leaving 9 bases between them. The CDR3 loop spans 15 amino acids. Looked up from germline, CDR1 is LGHNA and CDR2 is YSLEER. Here the CDR3 DNA reads TGCGCCAGCAGCCAAGATTGGCAGGGGAACACTGAAGCTTTCTTT. Translating it yields CASSQDWQGNTEAFF.

The V and J genes are TRBV7-9 and TRBJ1-2; the match to TRBD1 covers 10 bases. The CDR3 runs to 15 residues. V was pared by 0 bases and J by 3 bases, with 1 base of the junction left unmatched. Per germline, CDR1 SEHNR and CDR2 FQNEAQ (reference sequence). The CDR3 nucleotides are TGTGCCAGCAGCTTAGCGGGGACAGGGGACTATGGCTACACCTTC. It encodes CASSLAGTGDYGYTF.

The chain couples TRBV11-2 to TRBJ2-7; no reliable D call. Trimming took 5 bases from V and 2 from J, leaving 19 bases between them. The germline V gene has CDR1 SGHAT and CDR2 FQNNGV. The CDR3 sequence is 16 residues long. The chain's CDR3 is CASSRYEGHPTYEQYF. In DNA form, the CDR3 reads TGTGCCAGCAGCCGATACGAAGGGCATCCTACCTACGAGCAGTACTTC.

This clone was counted once. The rearrangement joins TRBV19 to TRBJ2-1, with D uncertain. This CDR3 is built from 14 residues. From germline, CDR1 is LNHDA and CDR2 SQIVND (reference sequence). CDR3 nucleotide sequence: TGTGCGACAAATGGCGGAGACCTTTACAATGAGCAGTTCTTC. Translating it yields CATNGGDLYNEQFF.

This chain joins TRBV5-1 and TRBJ2-3; 11 bases are a match to TRBD2. Germline V gene data show CDR1 as SGHRS and CDR2 as YFSETQ. V dropped 4 bases and J dropped 4; count of bases not matched to a gene: 5. The CDR3 loop spans 15 amino acids. The CDR3 nucleotides are TGCGCCAGCAGCCCACTAGCGGGGGCACCAGATACGCAGTATTTT. Its protein product is CASSPLAGAPDTQYF.

This clone was recorded once. The rearrangement uses TRBV6-4 and TRBJ2-7; no clear D gene. CDR3 length equals 16 residues. Trimming shortened V by 2 bases and J by 0 bases, and 14 bases separated the two germline ends. In germline, CDR1 is MRHNA, CDR2 SNTAGT. CDR3 bases: TGTGCCAGCAGTGACCTCGGACGTTCGAGCTCCTACGAGCAGTACTTC. This gives the protein CASSDLGRSSSYEQYF.

In this sample, this clone turned up once. This rearrangement joins TRBV27 to TRBJ2-1; possibly TRBD2 for D (5 bases). Trimming pared 6 bases from V and 0 bases from J, leaving 15 bases between. CDR1 MNHEY and CDR2 SMNVEV come from the germline V gene (reference sequence). The CDR3 runs to 16 residues. The CDR3: CASRPRPGSSYNEQFF. In DNA, the CDR3 is TGTGCCAGCAGGCCGAGACCGGGGAGCTCCTACAATGAGCAGTTCTTC.

The genes are TRBV13 and TRBJ2-1; 11 positions match TRBD2. V shed 5 bases, J shed 8 bases, and the junction held 11 bases outside the gene matches. The CDR3 runs 16 residues. Looked up from germline, CDR1 is PRHDT and CDR2 is FYEKMQ (reference sequence). In nucleotides, the CDR3 is TGTGCCAGCAGCACAGGTGCTAGCGGGAGGTTGTATGAGCAGTTCTTC. Its protein is CASSTGASGRLYEQFF.

The gene calls are TRBV9 and TRBJ2-1; TRBD2 might be the D (5 bases). Trimming stripped 3 bases from V and 8 bases from J, with 15 bases between. The length of the CDR3 is 14 residues. Germline V CDR1 and CDR2: SGDLS, YYNGEE. CDR3 DNA: TGTGCCAGCAGCGAACGACAACTAGGCTATGAGCAGTTCTTC. Its protein is CASSERQLGYEQFF.

The V and J genes are TRBV10-3 and TRBJ1-3; D may be TRBD1 (5 bases). The germline V gene encodes CDR1 ENHRY and CDR2 SYGVKD. The CDR3 has 14 residues. Trimming removed 9 bases from V and 0 bases from J, with 12 bases in between. CDR3 loop: CAIGWGDSGNTIYF. The CDR3, as DNA: TGTGCCATTGGATGGGGGGACTCTGGAAACACCATATATTTT.

This clone was seen a single time. The chain uses TRBV6-5 and TRBJ2-7; a weak D match, TRBD1 (6 bases). Trimming cost V 4 bases and J 5 bases, with 12 bases left between them. CDR1 is MNHEY and CDR2 is SVGAGI in the germline V gene. This CDR3 comprises 13 residues. The CDR3 sequence is CASSFGQPDEQYF. Here the CDR3 DNA reads TGTGCCAGCAGTTTCGGACAGCCCGACGAGCAGTACTTC.

The J gene is TRBJ2-7, the V gene TRBV1; the D call in the table, TRBD2, was not verified against the DNA. TRBV1 is deemed a pseudogene. CDR3 length: 22 residues. In DNA, the CDR3 is TGCACCAGCATCCCCGGCGCCGTTCCCGGACTAGCCCCCGGGCGGATGTCCTACGAGCAGTACTTC. Its translation is CTSIPGAVPGLAPGRMSYEQYF.

This clone occurred once. Given a much more abundant clone one base away, this may be a read error. The rearrangement uses TRBV5-4 and TRBJ2-2, with 15 bases fitting TRBD2. The length of the CDR3 is 18 residues. The germline gives CDR1 SGHNT, CDR2 YYREEE (reference sequence). V was clipped by 1 base and J by 4 bases; unmatched bases: 5. The CDR3 spells CASSLRTSGGVGTGELFF. Here the CDR3 DNA reads TGTGCCAGCAGCTTGAGGACTAGCGGGGGGGTGGGCACCGGGGAGCTGTTTTTT.

V gene TRBV5-6 combines with J gene TRBJ2-7, with D maybe TRBD1 (6 bases). Trimming stripped 3 bases from V and 2 bases from J, with 15 bases between. The CDR3 sequence is 15 residues long. CDR1 is SGHDT and CDR2 is YYEEEE in the germline V gene. The CDR3 region has the DNA TGTGCCAGCAGCTCCCGGGACATGAAGGCCTACGAGCAGTACTTC. Translated, it gives CASSSRDMKAYEQYF. Looking up the rest from reference TRBV5-6 and TRBJ2-7 gives the full variable domain: DAGVTQSPTHLIKTRGQQVTLRCSPKSGHDTVSWYQQALGQGPQFIFQYYEEEERQRGNFPDRFSGHQFPNYSSELNVNALLLGDSALYLCASSSRDMKAYEQYFGPGTRLTVT.

The chain recombines TRBV5-4 with TRBJ1-1; D is uncertain. The CDR3 length is 13 residues. V was clipped by 0 bases and J by 11 bases, with 14 bases between them. Germline V gene lookup returns CDR1 SGHNT and CDR2 YYREEE (reference sequence). This CDR3 reads CASSLAAVRRAFF. CDR3 in DNA: TGTGCCAGCAGCTTGGCCGCAGTAAGGCGTGCTTTCTTT.

This clone showed up just a few times. The chain links TRBV28 to TRBJ1-2; no reliable D call. The CDR3 covers 12 residues. The ends were cut back, 5 bases at V and 1 base at J, with 5 bases in the middle. CDR1 and CDR2 (germline): MDHEN, SYDVKM. CDR3 in DNA: TGTGCCAGCAGTACCATTAACTATGGCTACACCTTC. Its translation: CASSTINYGYTF.

The chain uses TRBV18 and TRBJ2-6, with unresolved D. Per germline, CDR1 KGHSH and CDR2 LQKENI. Between the trimmed V and J ends, which lost 6 bases and 0 bases, there was a span of 12 bases. CDR3 length: 16 residues. CDR3 protein: CASSPRQSSGANVLTF. The CDR3 region has the DNA TGTGCCAGCTCCCCAAGGCAAAGCTCTGGGGCCAACGTCCTGACTTTC.

This clone appeared a few times. This chain links TRBV7-8 with TRBJ1-1; possible D gene TRBD1, 5 bases. Trimming shortened V by 2 bases and J by 5 bases, and 12 bases separated the two germline ends. The CDR3 has 14 residues. Looked up from germline, CDR1 is SGHVS and CDR2 is FQNEAQ. The CDR3 region has the DNA TGTGCCAGCAGCTTATGGGGGGTCGGAACTGAAGCTTTCTTT. Translation gives CASSLWGVGTEAFF.

The V and J genes are TRBV7-6 and TRBJ1-1; no definite D call. The V end lost 5 bases, the J end lost 3 bases, and 13 bases lay between the germline ends. Per germline, CDR1 SGHVS and CDR2 FNYEAQ. This CDR3 comprises 14 residues. The CDR3 region has the DNA TGTGCCAGCAGCCACTGGGGTGGGGACACTGAAGCTTTCTTT. Residues: CASSHWGGDTEAFF.

This chain joins TRBV7-9 and TRBJ2-7; D unclear. Trimming took off 2 bases at V and 5 bases at J, with 16 bases between the two ends. The germline V gene encodes CDR1 SEHNR and CDR2 FQNEAQ (reference sequence). This CDR3 is built from 15 residues. The CDR3 region has the DNA TGTGCCAGCAGCTTATACCCCTTAAGCGTCCACGAGCAGTACTTC. It codes for CASSLYPLSVHEQYF.

V and J are TRBV19 and TRBJ2-3; 8 positions agree with TRBD2. CDR1 LNHDA and CDR2 SQIVND come from the germline V gene (reference sequence). This CDR3 region has 15 residues. V shed 5 bases, J shed 6 bases, and the junction held 10 bases outside the gene matches. This CDR3 is CASSWTGGHSDTQYF. For the CDR3, the DNA is TGTGCCAGTAGTTGGACGGGAGGGCATTCGGATACGCAGTATTTT.

V gene TRBV27 combines with J gene TRBJ2-2; TRBD1 aligns across 9 bases. The J segment lost 6 bases and the V segment lost 4 bases, leaving 6 bases of the junction unmatched. The V gene's germline CDR1 is MNHEY and CDR2 SMNVEV (reference sequence). The CDR3 sequence is 15 residues long. The CDR3 spells CASSSQGAQPGELFF. CDR3 nucleotides: TGTGCCAGCAGTTCACAGGGGGCCCAGCCCGGGGAGCTGTTTTTT.

The chain combines TRBV11-2 with TRBJ2-1; D not resolved. Per germline, CDR1 SGHAT and CDR2 FQNNGV. The CDR3 extends over 12 amino acids. The V end lost 3 bases, the J end lost 8 bases, and 8 bases lay between the germline ends. The DNA for the CDR3 is TGTGCCAGCAGCTTGGTAAATGATGAGCAGTTCTTC. It yields the protein CASSLVNDEQFF.

The chain carries TRBV5-8 and TRBJ2-2; 7 nucleotides line up with TRBD1. The CDR3 runs to 15 residues. V shed 2 bases, J shed 4 bases, and the junction held 5 bases outside the gene matches. Germline V lookup: CDR1 SGHTS, CDR2 YDEGEE. The CDR3 here is CASSFSTGTTGELFF. As DNA, the CDR3 is TGTGCCAGCAGCTTTTCGACAGGGACCACCGGGGAGCTGTTTTTT.

This chain connects TRBV19 to TRBJ2-7; 11 bases agree with TRBD2. Germline assignment: CDR1 LNHDA and CDR2 SQIVND (reference sequence). V gave up 5 bases and J gave up 3 bases; unmatched junction bases: 6. The CDR3 length is 15 residues. The CDR3 nucleotides read TGTGCCAGTAGTTCGACTAGCGGGGCACACTACGAGCAGTACTTC. Its protein is CASSSTSGAHYEQYF.

The rearrangement uses TRBV15 and TRBJ1-2; 7 bases are a match to TRBD1. The J segment lost 4 bases and the V segment lost 3 bases, leaving 11 bases of the junction unmatched. Germline loops: CDR1 LNHNV, CDR2 YYDKDF (reference sequence). This CDR3 has 16 residues. CDR3 bases: TGTGCCACCAGCAGTGACAGGGATTTAAGCTTCTATGGCTACACCTTC. Amino acid sequence: CATSSDRDLSFYGYTF.

The chain couples TRBV28 to TRBJ2-3; the match to TRBD2 covers 9 bases. CDR1 MDHEN and CDR2 SYDVKM come from the germline V gene. Germline trimming cut 6 bases from V and 7 bases from J; bases unmatched to any gene: 5. CDR3 length: 13 amino acids. The DNA for the CDR3 is TGTGCCAGCAGACGAAGCGGGGGGAATACGCAGTATTTT. Protein sequence: CASRRSGGNTQYF.